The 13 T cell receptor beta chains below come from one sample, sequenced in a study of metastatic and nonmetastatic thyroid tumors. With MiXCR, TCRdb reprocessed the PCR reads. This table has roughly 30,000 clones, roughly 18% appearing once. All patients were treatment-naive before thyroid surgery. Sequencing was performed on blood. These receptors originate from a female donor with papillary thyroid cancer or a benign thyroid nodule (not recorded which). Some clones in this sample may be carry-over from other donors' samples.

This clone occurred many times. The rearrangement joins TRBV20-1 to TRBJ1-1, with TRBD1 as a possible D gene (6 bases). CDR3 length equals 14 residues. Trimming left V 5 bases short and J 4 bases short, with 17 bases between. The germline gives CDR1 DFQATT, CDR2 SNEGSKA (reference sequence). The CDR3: CSAYSGGRGTEAFF. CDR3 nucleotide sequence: TGCAGTGCTTACTCCGGGGGCAGGGGCACTGAAGCTTTCTTT.

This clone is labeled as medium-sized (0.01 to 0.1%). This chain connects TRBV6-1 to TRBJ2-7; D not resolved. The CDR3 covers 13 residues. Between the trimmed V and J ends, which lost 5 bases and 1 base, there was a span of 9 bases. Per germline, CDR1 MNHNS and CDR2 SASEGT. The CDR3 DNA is TGTGCCAGCAGTTCCCCAGGTTCCTACGAGCAGTACTTC. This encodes CASSSPGSYEQYF.

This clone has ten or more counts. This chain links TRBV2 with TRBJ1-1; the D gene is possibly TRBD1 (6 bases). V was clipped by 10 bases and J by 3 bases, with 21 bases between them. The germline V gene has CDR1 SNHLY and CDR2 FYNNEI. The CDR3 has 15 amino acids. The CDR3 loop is CATMQGTSDDTEAFF. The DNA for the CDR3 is TGTGCCACCATGCAGGGGACCTCGGATGACACTGAAGCTTTCTTT.

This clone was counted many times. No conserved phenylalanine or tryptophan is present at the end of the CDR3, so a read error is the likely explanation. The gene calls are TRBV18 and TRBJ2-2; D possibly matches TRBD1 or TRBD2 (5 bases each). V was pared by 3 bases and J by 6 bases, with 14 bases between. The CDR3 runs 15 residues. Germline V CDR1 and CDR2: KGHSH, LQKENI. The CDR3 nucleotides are TGTGCCAGCTCACCCGGGACCCAGACTCCCGGGGAGCTGTTTTCT. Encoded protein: CASSPGTQTPGELFS.

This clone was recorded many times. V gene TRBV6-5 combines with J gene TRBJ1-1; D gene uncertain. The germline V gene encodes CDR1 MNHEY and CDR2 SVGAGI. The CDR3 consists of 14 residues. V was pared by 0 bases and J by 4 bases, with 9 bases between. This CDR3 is CASSYSGLGTEAFF. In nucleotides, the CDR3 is TGTGCCAGCAGTTACTCGGGTTTAGGCACTGAAGCTTTCTTT.

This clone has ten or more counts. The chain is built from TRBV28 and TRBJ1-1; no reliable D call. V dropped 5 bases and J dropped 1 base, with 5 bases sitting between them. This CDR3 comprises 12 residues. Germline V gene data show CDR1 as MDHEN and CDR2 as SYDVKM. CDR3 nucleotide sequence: TGTGCCAGCAGTCCAGGGAACACTGAAGCTTTCTTT. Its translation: CASSPGNTEAFF.

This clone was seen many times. The CDR3, as DNA: TGTGCCAGCAGCTTGGGAGCTAGTTTACCCTACGAGCAGTACTTC. Its translation is CASSLGASLPYEQYF. The chain links TRBV5-6 to TRBJ2-7; D remains ambiguous. Germline V gene sequence: CDR1 SGHDT, CDR2 YYEEEE. The CDR3 spans 15 residues. V lost 0 bases and J 2 bases, leaving 12 bases between the germline ends.

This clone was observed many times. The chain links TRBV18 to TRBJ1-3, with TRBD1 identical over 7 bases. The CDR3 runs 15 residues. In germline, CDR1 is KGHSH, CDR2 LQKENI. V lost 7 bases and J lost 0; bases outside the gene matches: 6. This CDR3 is CASFPQGSSGNTIYF. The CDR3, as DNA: TGTGCCAGCTTCCCACAGGGGTCCTCTGGAAACACCATATATTTT.

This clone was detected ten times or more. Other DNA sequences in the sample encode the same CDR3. CDR3 coding DNA: TGCAGTGCTAGACCAGCGGGGACCTACGAGCAGTACTTC. Translating it yields CSARPAGTYEQYF. The chain combines TRBV20-1 with TRBJ2-7; the match to TRBD2 covers 7 bases. The V gene end was trimmed by 2 bases and the J gene end by 2 bases; junction bases not matched to a gene: 3. Germline loops: CDR1 DFQATT, CDR2 SNEGSKA (reference sequence). The CDR3 totals 13 residues.

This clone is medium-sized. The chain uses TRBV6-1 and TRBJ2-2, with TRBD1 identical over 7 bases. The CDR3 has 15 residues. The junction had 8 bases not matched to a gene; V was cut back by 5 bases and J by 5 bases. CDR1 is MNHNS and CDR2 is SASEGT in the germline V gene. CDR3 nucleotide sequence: TGTGCCAGCAGTCGTGGACAGGCGGAAACCGGGGAGCTGTTTTTT. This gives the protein CASSRGQAETGELFF.

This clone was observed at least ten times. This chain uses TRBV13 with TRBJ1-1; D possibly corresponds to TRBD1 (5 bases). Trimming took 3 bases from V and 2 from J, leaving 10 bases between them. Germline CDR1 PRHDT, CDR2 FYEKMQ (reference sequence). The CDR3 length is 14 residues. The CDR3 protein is CASSFRDSNTEAFF. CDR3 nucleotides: TGTGCCAGCAGCTTTCGGGACTCCAACACTGAAGCTTTCTTT.

The CDR3, as DNA: TGTGCCAGCATTCCTTCCGGTGGGTTGTCACCCCTCCACTTT. It codes for CASIPSGGLSPLHF. The V call is TRBV6-1, the J call TRBJ1-6; D remains unclear. Germline assignment: CDR1 MNHNS and CDR2 SASEGT. The CDR3 consists of 14 residues. V lost 7 bases and J 10 bases, leaving 17 bases between the germline ends.

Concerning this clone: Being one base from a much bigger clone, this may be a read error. CDR3 sequence: CASSLHKPQETQYF. CDR3 bases: TGTGCCAGCAGCTTACACAAACCCCAAGAGACCCAGTACTTC. J is TRBJ2-7 and V is TRBV7-9; D gene uncertain. The J call is in doubt because the DNA end fits TRBJ2-5 better. The CDR3 is 14 amino acids. Germline assignment: CDR1 SEHNR and CDR2 FQNEAQ (reference sequence).